The source of this TCR beta chain is a study of blood T cells in healthy people across ages. Each donor supplied approximately 10 milliliters of peripheral blood. The germline V and J ends were trimmed by 6 bases and 1 base, with 10 bases remaining between them. The germline V gene encodes CDR1 SNHLY and CDR2 FYNNEI. This CDR3 is 14 amino acids long. For the second PCR, which ran for about 6 to 11 cycles, a sample-barcoded 5' primer and a J-beta primer mix were used. A template-switch adaptor that had 12 random nucleotides put a tag on each cDNA molecule. From each sample, at least 2.5 million paired-end reads containing CDR3 were obtained. TCRdb passed the 5' RACE reads through MiXCR, listing each CDR3 protein once. This sample yields around 870,000 distinct CDR3 sequences, of which less than 35% are seen a single time; roughly 17% belongs to the top ten. This clonotype has ten or more counts.

The receptor was derived from an elderly woman in good health. Sequenced input: blood. This rearrangement joins TRBV2 to TRBJ1-5; D unresolved. The CDR3 bases are TGTGCCAGCAGCGCGACAATGAGCAATCAGCCCCAGCATTTT. It is translated as CASSATMSNQPQHF. The full variable domain, its missing parts supplied by reference TRBV2 and TRBJ1-5, is EPEVTQTPSHQVTQMGQEVILRCVPISNHLYFYWYRQILGQKVEFLVSFYNNEISEKSEIFDDQFSVERPDGSNFTLKIRSTKLEDSAMYFCASSATMSNQPQHFGDGTRLSIL.